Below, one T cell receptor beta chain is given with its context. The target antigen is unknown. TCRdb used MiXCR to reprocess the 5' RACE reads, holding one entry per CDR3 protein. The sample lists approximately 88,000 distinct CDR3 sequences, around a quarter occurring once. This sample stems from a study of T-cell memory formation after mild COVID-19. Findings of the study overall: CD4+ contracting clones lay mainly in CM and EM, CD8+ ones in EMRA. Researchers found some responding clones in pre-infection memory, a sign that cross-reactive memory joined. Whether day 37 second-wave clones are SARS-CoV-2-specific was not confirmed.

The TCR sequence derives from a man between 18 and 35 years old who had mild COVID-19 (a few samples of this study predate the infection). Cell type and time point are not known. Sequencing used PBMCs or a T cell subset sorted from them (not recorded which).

The CDR3 DNA sequence: TGCGCCAGCAGCCAAAGGGAGATCACTGAAGCTTTCTTT. Translating gives CASSQREITEAFF. The chain joins TRBV4-1 to TRBJ1-1, with D unresolved. The CDR3 is 13 amino acids. The germline V gene encodes CDR1 MGHRA and CDR2 YSYEKL. V lost 2 bases, J lost 4 bases, and 8 bases lay in between.